This TCR beta chain stems from a study of human T cells and chemical hapten exposure. Looking at the study overall: Mainly, slight library volume differences in the pool made TCR yields vary. Findings and limits, study-wide: Donors in the study had alopecia, meaning their immune response may differ from healthy people's.

TCRdb passed the RACE reads through MiXCR, listing each CDR3 protein once. The sample lists roughly 380,000 distinct CDR3 sequences; 5% to 6.5% were seen once. The V gene's germline CDR1 is SEHNR and CDR2 FQNEAQ (reference sequence). Trimming pared 4 bases from V and 1 base from J, leaving 15 bases between. The CDR3 spans 16 residues. As regards this clonotype: Its antigen is unidentified.

Described time point: pre-sensitization, week 0. Treatment of the sample: therapeutic diphenylcyclopropenone sensitization with weekly scalp DPC. Someone pulled total RNA out of unfractionated whole blood. This material consisted of whole blood, taken in connection with sensitization to the hapten diphenylcyclopropenone (DPC). This sequence originates from a woman between 50 and 59 years old with alopecia areata. Some clones in this sample may be carry-over from other donors' samples. The V call is TRBV7-9, the J call TRBJ2-3; maybe TRBD2 (7 bases). CDR3 bases: TGTGCCAGCAGCTATACTTCGGGGGGCCGCACAGATACGCAGTATTTT. This sequence encodes CASSYTSGGRTDTQYF.